This T cell receptor (beta chain) appears in the sequencing data of a study of CD8+CD57+ T cells in acquired aplastic anemia. Genomic DNA acted as the template from which TCR beta VDJ combination and CDR3 sequence profiling were carried out. TCRdb reprocessed the reads via MiXCR and lists one record per CDR3 protein. This sample yields about 170,000 distinct CDR3 sequences, of which around 45% are seen a single time; 1.1% belongs to the top ten. This clonotype has a handful of counts. A much larger clone lies a single base off, so this may be a read error. With 6 bases removed from V and 7 bases from J, the gap between germline ends came to 10 bases. This CDR3 comprises 13 residues.

Sequencing was performed on sorted CD4+, CD8+, or CD8+CD57+ T cells (not recorded which) from PBMCs. This TCR came from a human donor in good health. The chain is built from TRBV12-3 or TRBV12-4 and TRBJ1-6; unclear D gene. CDR3 sequence: CASRQVGNSPLHF. The CDR3 nucleotides are TGTGCCAGCAGACAAGTGGGGAATTCACCCCTCCACTTT.